A single TCR beta chain is shown here with its context. This entry comes from a study of blood T cell repertoires in COVID-19. Study as a whole: Both acute and convalescent COVID-19 samples were obtained from the United States, Italy and Spain. Sample material is recorded as cDNA or gDNA derived from T cells, B-cell-depleted T cells, or PBMCs.

Trimming cost V 1 base and J 4 bases, with 19 bases left between them. The CDR3 length is 18 residues. Germline CDR1 reads SGHNT; CDR2 reads YENEEA. In the authors' methods: Reference gene primer amplification yielded estimated nucleated cell counts. Some clones are missing from TCRdb's copy, which holds only in-frame ones; the method was immunoSEQ multiplex PCR. V, J and clone size are those of that table, while D and trimming were read from the DNA. The sample includes 250,000 to 350,000 clones, roughly 83% seen only once; the top ten take roughly 1.5%. Recruited during active infection, patients (from Seattle) were subsequently followed longitudinally.

Sequenced input: peripheral blood. V gene TRBV11-3 combines with J gene TRBJ2-2, with D possibly being TRBD2 (5 bases). The sequence was collected from a human donor with COVID-19, enrolled during active disease. The donor label of this sample is uncertain. Written as DNA, the CDR3 is TGTGCCAGCAGCTTAGGTGGAGGAGACGGGATCGTCACCGGGGAGCTGTTTTTT. This codes for CASSLGGGDGIVTGELFF.